The 14 T cell receptor beta chains below all came from one sample that was sequenced in a study of T cell changes during pregnancy in multiple sclerosis. Generated by immunoSEQ multiplex PCR, the TCRdb table keeps only in-frame clones and is missing some. The sample consists of tens of thousands of clones, just under 95% of them appearing once. Material: peripheral blood, obtained in the second trimester of pregnancy. The origin of the receptors is a female donor in good health, enrolled as a control in a pregnancy study.

CDR3 sequence: CAWERQGSNGRYEQYF. CDR3 DNA: TGTGCCTGGGAGCGGCAGGGATCTAATGGGAGGTACGAGCAGTACTTC. The chain combines TRBV30 with TRBJ2-7, with D perhaps matching TRBD2 (6 bases). The germline V gene encodes CDR1 GTSNPN and CDR2 SVGIG (reference sequence). The CDR3 is made up of 16 amino acids. V was clipped by 5 bases and J by 4 bases, with 24 bases between them.

Here the CDR3 DNA reads TGTGCCAGCAGCGTAGCCCCTAGCACAGATACGCAGTATTTT. Translation gives CASSVAPSTDTQYF. The chain has TRBV9 and TRBJ2-3, with D unresolved. In germline, CDR1 is SGDLS, CDR2 YYNGEE. This CDR3 region has 14 residues. V was shortened by 0 bases and J by 0 bases, with 5 bases between the two germline ends.

The chain employs TRBV5-5 and TRBJ2-1, with 7 bases aligning to TRBD2. The V and J ends lost 5 bases and 1 base, in that order; junction bases with no gene match: 12. The germline V gene encodes CDR1 SGHKS and CDR2 YYEKEE (reference sequence). CDR3 length equals 17 residues. The CDR3 is CASSFGGGSPSYNEQFF. The CDR3 coding sequence is TGTGCCAGCAGTTTCGGCGGGGGATCACCTTCCTACAATGAGCAGTTCTTC.

This chain uses TRBV7-3 with TRBJ1-1; 7 nucleotides match TRBD1. The CDR3 is made up of 15 amino acids. Germline assignment: CDR1 SGHTA and CDR2 FQGTGA. The junction had 7 bases not matched to a gene; V was cut back by 5 bases and J by 1 base. The CDR3 reads CASSPSAGGNTEAFF. DNA of the CDR3: TGTGCCAGCAGCCCGTCGGCAGGGGGGAACACTGAAGCTTTCTTT.

The chain uses TRBV25-1 and TRBJ1-2; TRBD1 aligns across 11 bases. V shed 5 bases and J 4 bases; nucleotides not matched to a gene: 3. There are 14 residues in the CDR3. From germline, CDR1 is MGHDK and CDR2 SYGVNS. CDR3 bases: TGTGCCAGCAGTACCGGGACAGGGGGCTATGGCTACACCTTC. Encoded protein: CASSTGTGGYGYTF.

The chain couples TRBV5-1 to TRBJ1-1; D might be TRBD1 (6 bases). There are 15 residues in the CDR3. CDR1 and CDR2 (germline): SGHRS, YFSETQ. The ends were cut back, 0 bases at V and 4 bases at J, with 13 bases in the middle. The CDR3 reads CASSLAAGVGTEAFF. For the CDR3, the DNA is TGCGCCAGCAGCTTGGCCGCAGGGGTCGGCACTGAAGCTTTCTTT.

DNA for the CDR3: TGTGCCAGCAGTGACCGGGACAGGGTCAATTCACCCCTCCACTTT. As protein: CASSDRDRVNSPLHF. V is TRBV25-1 and J is TRBJ1-6, with TRBD1 matching 9 bases. Germline assignment: CDR1 MGHDK and CDR2 SYGVNS. The CDR3 is made up of 15 amino acids. V dropped 3 bases and J dropped 7; count of bases not matched to a gene: 4.

This clone was picked up one time. The chain recombines TRBV5-1 with TRBJ2-1; the D gene is possibly TRBD1 (7 bases). Looked up from germline, CDR1 is SGHRS and CDR2 is YFSETQ. Trimming pared 0 bases from V and 4 bases from J, leaving 11 bases between. The CDR3 is 15 amino acids. This CDR3 is CASSLESGGYNEQFF. CDR3 sequence (DNA): TGCGCCAGCAGCTTGGAGTCAGGGGGGTACAATGAGCAGTTCTTC.

The rearrangement links TRBV4-2 to TRBJ2-3; the match to TRBD2 covers 12 bases. Losses at the gene ends were 3 bases for V and 2 bases for J; bases not matched to a gene: 3. CDR3 length equals 16 residues. Germline values: CDR1 LGHNA, CDR2 YNFKEQ. Here the CDR3 DNA reads TGTGCCAGCAGCCAGACTAGCGGGGGATTCACAGATACGCAGTATTTT. It is translated as CASSQTSGGFTDTQYF.

V usage is TRBV7-3 and J usage is TRBJ1-1; D is possibly TRBD1 (5 bases). There are 13 residues in the CDR3. Germline V gives CDR1 SGHTA, CDR2 FQGTGA. Trimming cost V 3 bases and J 7 bases, with 12 bases left between them. This CDR3 reads CASSLGGVGEAFF. The CDR3, as DNA: TGTGCCAGCAGCTTGGGGGGGGTGGGTGAAGCTTTCTTT.

This clone has only a few counts. V usage is TRBV5-1 and J usage is TRBJ1-1; 11 nucleotides agree with TRBD1. The V and J ends lost 3 bases and 7 bases, in that order; junction bases with no gene match: 2. CDR3 length equals 13 residues. Germline V gene data show CDR1 as SGHRS and CDR2 as YFSETQ. CDR3 bases: TGCGCCAGCAGCTCCGGGACAGGGGGTGAAGCTTTCTTT. This codes for CASSSGTGGEAFF.

In this sample, this clone turned up once. This chain connects TRBV9 to TRBJ2-5; 12 nucleotides agree with TRBD1. This CDR3 has 15 residues. Germline CDR1 SGDLS, CDR2 YYNGEE. The V and J ends lost 4 bases and 4 bases, in that order; junction bases with no gene match: 5. The CDR3 is CASSPGTGGGETQYF. CDR3 in DNA: TGTGCCAGCAGCCCCGGGACAGGGGGCGGAGAGACCCAGTACTTC.

The chain uses TRBV18 and TRBJ1-1, with a possible D match to TRBD1 (6 bases). CDR1 KGHSH and CDR2 LQKENI come from the germline V gene. Trimming shortened V by 0 bases and J by 1 base, and 9 bases separated the two germline ends. The CDR3 is 15 amino acids. CDR3 region: CASSPPTGSNTEAFF. The CDR3, as DNA: TGTGCCAGCTCACCACCGACAGGCTCGAACACTGAAGCTTTCTTT.

J is TRBJ2-1 and V is TRBV6-6; D gene uncertain. Germline V gives CDR1 MNHNY, CDR2 SVGAGI (reference sequence). Trimming pared 6 bases from V and 0 bases from J, leaving 9 bases between. The CDR3 is made up of 14 amino acids. The CDR3 nucleotides read TGTGCCAGCAGCCAACAGAGCTCCTACAATGAGCAGTTCTTC. Protein: CASSQQSSYNEQFF.